A single sample is the source of the 21 T cell receptor beta chains below, sequenced in a study of siplizumab effects on memory and regulatory T cells. Here immunoSEQ multiplex PCR was the method, and the copy in TCRdb shows in-frame clones only, minus some. The sample contains some 120,000 clones, around 94% of which appear only once. The sequencing sample was made of non-Treg CD4+ T cells sorted from blood. The receptor source for this set is a human donor in good health.

The chain recombines TRBV6-5 with TRBJ2-5; 7 nucleotides line up with TRBD2. After removal of 6 bases from V and 0 bases from J, the junction contained 7 bases not matched to a gene. From germline, CDR1 is MNHEY and CDR2 SVGAGI. This CDR3 comprises 15 residues. The CDR3 loop is CASSLGGTYQETQYF. The DNA for the CDR3 is TGTGCCAGCAGCCTGGGAGGGACGTACCAAGAGACCCAGTACTTC.

This clone appeared once. V and J are TRBV2 and TRBJ1-6, with D uncertain. The germline V gene has CDR1 SNHLY and CDR2 FYNNEI. CDR3 length: 14 residues. Trimming took off 3 bases at V and 6 bases at J, with 9 bases between the two ends. Here the CDR3 DNA reads TGTGCCAGCAGTGAGTTTGGCGGTAATTCACCCCTCCACTTT. Translation: CASSEFGGNSPLHF.

V usage is TRBV19 and J usage is TRBJ2-2; 7 bases map to TRBD1. CDR3 length: 17 residues. With V trimmed by 3 bases and J by 3 bases, 10 bases remained unmatched. Germline V gene lookup returns CDR1 LNHDA and CDR2 SQIVND (reference sequence). This chain's CDR3 is CASSMGSGQDDTGELFF. The CDR3 DNA reads as TGTGCCAGTAGTATGGGGTCCGGACAGGATGACACCGGGGAGCTGTTTTTT.

The chain is built from TRBV10-3 and TRBJ2-5; tentative D call: TRBD2 (6 bases). The CDR3 is 14 residues long. V lost 8 bases and J 9 bases, leaving 22 bases between the germline ends. The germline gives CDR1 ENHRY, CDR2 SYGVKD. CDR3 residues: CAIESTDTPGAQYF. The CDR3 DNA reads as TGTGCCATCGAGAGTACCGACACCCCGGGGGCCCAGTACTTC.

This clone was found once. The J gene is TRBJ1-5, the V gene TRBV6-5, with D unresolved. V lost 6 bases, J lost 4 bases, and 13 bases lay in between. CDR3 length equals 14 residues. Germline CDR1 and CDR2: MNHEY and SVGAGI. DNA for the CDR3: TGTGCCAGCAGGGGAACCTCGGGAAATCAGCCCCAGCATTTT. This codes for CASRGTSGNQPQHF.

This chain links TRBV6-1 with TRBJ2-2, with D possibly matching TRBD2 (6 bases). The CDR3 has 16 residues. Per the germline V gene, CDR1 is MNHNS and CDR2 is SASEGT. V was clipped by 3 bases and J by 2 bases, with 13 bases between them. The CDR3 here is CASSERGGTNTGELFF. DNA of the CDR3: TGTGCCAGCAGTGAGAGGGGCGGGACTAACACCGGGGAGCTGTTTTTT.

This clone was recorded only once. The chain has TRBV9 and TRBJ2-2; perhaps TRBD1 as D (5 bases). Trimming took off 0 bases at V and 0 bases at J, with 6 bases between the two ends. The germline V gene has CDR1 SGDLS and CDR2 YYNGEE. This CDR3 contains 15 residues. CDR3 DNA sequence: TGTGCCAGCAGCGTAGTACAGGCGAACACCGGGGAGCTGTTTTTT. This gives the protein CASSVVQANTGELFF.

V is TRBV6-1 and J is TRBJ2-1; D may be TRBD1 (5 bases). The CDR3 covers 13 residues. The V end was cut by 7 bases, the J end by 9 bases, with 16 bases between. Germline CDR1 MNHNS, CDR2 SASEGT. Here the CDR3 reads CASILRQGSEQFF. CDR3 nucleotides: TGTGCCAGCATCCTACGCCAGGGAAGTGAGCAGTTCTTC.

This rearrangement joins TRBV7-2 to TRBJ2-3, with D possibly TRBD2 on 7 matching bases. Germline CDR1 and CDR2: SGHTA and FQGNSA. The V end was cut by 3 bases, the J end by 5 bases, with 12 bases between. This CDR3 is built from 14 residues. The CDR3 protein is CASSLGRGQDTQYF. The DNA for the CDR3 is TGTGCCAGCAGCTTGGGGCGGGGGCAAGATACGCAGTATTTT. The variable domain in full, completed from reference TRBV7-2 and TRBJ2-3, reads GAGVSQSPSNKVTEKGKDVELRCDPISGHTALYWYRQSLGQGLEFLIYFQGNSAPDKSGLPSDRFSAERTGGSVSTLTIQRTQQEDSAVYLCASSLGRGQDTQYFGPGTRLTVL.

The rearrangement joins TRBV27 to TRBJ1-1; a weak D match, TRBD1 (6 bases). Trimming removed 1 base at V and 5 bases at J, with 14 bases between. Germline CDR1 and CDR2: MNHEY and SMNVEV (reference sequence). The CDR3 sequence is 15 residues long. CDR3 loop: CASSLLAGARTEAFF. CDR3 nucleotides: TGTGCCAGCAGTTTATTGGCAGGGGCAAGGACTGAAGCTTTCTTT.

The chain combines TRBV4-1 with TRBJ1-3; D gene uncertain. CDR3 length: 15 amino acids. Deletions cut 3 bases from V and 4 bases from J, with 13 bases between. Germline assignment: CDR1 MGHRA and CDR2 YSYEKL. In DNA, the CDR3 is TGCGCCAGCAGCCACACCCCAGAACAAGGAAACACCATATATTTT. Encoded protein: CASSHTPEQGNTIYF.

The chain recombines TRBV2 with TRBJ2-5; D is unresolved. Germline V gene lookup returns CDR1 SNHLY and CDR2 FYNNEI. V lost 8 bases to trimming and J lost 1 base, with 8 bases between them. This CDR3 spans 12 amino acids. In DNA, the CDR3 is TGTGCCAGCGCAGTAGCCCAAGAGACCCAGTACTTC. Translation: CASAVAQETQYF.

The chain is built from TRBV7-8 and TRBJ1-5, with unresolved D. Germline CDR1 and CDR2: SGHVS and FQNEAQ. The length of the CDR3 is 15 residues. V lost 5 bases to trimming and J lost 3 bases, with 14 bases between them. The CDR3 DNA is TGTGCCAGCAGCCTGGAATGGAGTTTCAATCAGCCCCAGCATTTT. It encodes CASSLEWSFNQPQHF.

This chain connects TRBV10-2 to TRBJ2-3; 8 bases line up with TRBD2. Germline assignment: CDR1 WSHSY and CDR2 SAAADI. The junction had 11 bases not matched to a gene; V was cut back by 8 bases and J by 7 bases. The CDR3 extends over 14 amino acids. The CDR3 DNA is TGCGCCAGCGCTGTAGCGGGAATTGCGAATACGCAGTATTTT. Protein sequence: CASAVAGIANTQYF.

A word on this clone: Other DNA sequences in the sample encode the same CDR3. The chain employs TRBV19 and TRBJ1-1; the D is unclear. The germline V gene has CDR1 LNHDA and CDR2 SQIVND (reference sequence). This CDR3 comprises 12 residues. Trimming removed 0 bases from V and 7 bases from J, with 6 bases in between. The CDR3 sequence is CASSIDRGEAFF. For the CDR3, the DNA is TGTGCCAGTAGTATAGATAGAGGTGAAGCTTTCTTT.

In its sample, this clone was seen once. The CDR3 nucleotides are TGTGCCAGCAGCTTGTCGAGACAGGGAGGTTTGGGTGGCTACACCTTC. Protein product: CASSLSRQGGLGGYTF. The V and J genes are TRBV5-4 and TRBJ1-2, with 7 bases aligning to TRBD1. This CDR3 is 16 amino acids long. In germline, CDR1 is SGHNT, CDR2 YYREEE (reference sequence). V lost 1 base to trimming and J lost 7 bases; unmatched junction nucleotides: 13.

The chain joins TRBV27 to TRBJ2-1, with 9 bases that match TRBD1. Germline V gene sequence: CDR1 MNHEY, CDR2 SMNVEV (reference sequence). The V gene end was trimmed by 6 bases and the J gene end by 6 bases; junction bases not matched to a gene: 9. The CDR3 consists of 15 residues. The CDR3 region is CASSKGTGSFNEQFF. For the CDR3, the DNA is TGTGCCAGCAGCAAAGGGACAGGGTCGTTCAATGAGCAGTTCTTC.

The gene calls are TRBV19 and TRBJ2-1, with TRBD2 identical over 11 bases. CDR1 and CDR2 from the germline V gene are LNHDA and SQIVND (reference sequence). This CDR3 has 13 residues. The junction had 1 base not matched to a gene; V was cut back by 5 bases and J by 7 bases. The CDR3 protein is CASSLAGGNEQFF. CDR3 coding DNA: TGTGCCAGTAGTCTAGCGGGAGGAAATGAGCAGTTCTTC. Variable domain in full (rest from reference TRBV19 and TRBJ2-1): DGGITQSPKYLFRKEGQNVTLSCEQNLNHDAMYWYRQDPGQGLRLIYYSQIVNDFQKGDIAEGYSVSREKKESFPLTVTSAQKNPTAFYLCASSLAGGNEQFFGPGTRLTVL.

About this clone itself: At one end the junction does not follow the germline gene, possibly because of a read error. The chain has TRBV19 and TRBJ1-1; 9 bases line up with TRBD1. CDR1 LNHDA and CDR2 SQIVND come from the germline V gene (reference sequence). CDR3 length: 9 amino acids. CDR3 coding DNA: TGTGCCAGTGGGACAGGGAGAATCTTT. Encoded protein: CASGTGRIF. Together with reference TRBV19 and TRBJ1-1, the CDR3 gives the full variable domain: DGGITQSPKYLFRKEGQNVTLSCEQNLNHDAMYWYRQDPGQGLRLIYYSQIVNDFQKGDIAEGYSVSREKKESFPLTVTSAQKNPTAFYLCASGTGRIFGQGTRLTVV.

The chain is built from TRBV29-1 and TRBJ1-4; 7 positions match TRBD1. The CDR3 sequence is 13 residues long. Looked up from germline, CDR1 is SQVTM and CDR2 is ANQGSEA. V shed 6 bases and J 6 bases; nucleotides not matched to a gene: 7. The chain's CDR3 is CSVRGDGYEKLFF. The CDR3 nucleotides read TGCAGCGTCAGGGGGGATGGATATGAAAAACTGTTTTTT.

This chain links TRBV6-5 with TRBJ2-7, with 10 bases fitting TRBD2. The germline CDR1 and CDR2 sequences are MNHEY and SVGAGI. The ends lost 6 bases at V and 3 bases at J; junction bases unmatched: 2. CDR3 length: 13 residues. The CDR3 spells CASRASGSYEQYF. The CDR3 bases are TGTGCCAGCAGGGCTAGCGGGAGCTACGAGCAGTACTTC.